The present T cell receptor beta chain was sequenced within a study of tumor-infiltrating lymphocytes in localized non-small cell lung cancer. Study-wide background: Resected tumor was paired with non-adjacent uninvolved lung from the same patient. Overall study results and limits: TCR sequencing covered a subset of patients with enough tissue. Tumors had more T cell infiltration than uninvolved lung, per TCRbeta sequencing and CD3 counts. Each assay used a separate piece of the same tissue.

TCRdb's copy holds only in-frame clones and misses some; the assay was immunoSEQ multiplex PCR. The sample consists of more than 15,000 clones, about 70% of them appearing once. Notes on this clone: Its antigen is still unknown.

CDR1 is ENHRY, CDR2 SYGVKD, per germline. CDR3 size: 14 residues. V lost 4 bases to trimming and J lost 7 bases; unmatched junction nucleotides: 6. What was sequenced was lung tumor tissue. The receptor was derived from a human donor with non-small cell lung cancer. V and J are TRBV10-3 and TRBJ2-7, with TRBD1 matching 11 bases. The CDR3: CAISGTGGAEEQYF. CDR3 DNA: TGTGCCATCAGTGGGACAGGGGGCGCGGAAGAGCAGTACTTC.